This is a list of T cell receptor beta chains from one sample in a study of T cell responses to AZD1222 COVID-19 vaccine. Profiling relied on immunoSEQ multiplex PCR, and the TCRdb table lists in-frame clones only, not all of them. The data contain 150,000 to 200,000 clones, roughly 91% of them singletons. Sequenced material: peripheral blood, taken 28 days after the second dose of the MenACWY control vaccine. All receptors come from an adult who received the MenACWY meningococcal vaccine as a control. The CDR3 runs from the conserved cysteine through the conserved F or W. Each record gives: D gene, J gene, CDR3 length, clone size, V gene, CDR3 protein, CDR3 DNA. D genes are given only for firm matches. Not all rows give a size; the values are once, few, many and, for expanded clones, a class.

- | TRBJ2-1 | 15 | - | TRBV5-1 | CASSLVPLNYIEQFF | TGCGCCAGCAGCTTGGTCCCACTGAACTACATTGAGCAGTTCTTC
- | TRBJ1-1 | 15 | - | TRBV5-5 | CASSLAWSLNTEAFF | TGTGCCAGCAGCTTGGCCTGGAGCTTGAACACTGAAGCTTTCTTT
TRBD1 | TRBJ2-5 | 14 | once | TRBV5-1 | CASSLDRARGTQYF | TGCGCCAGCAGCCTGGACAGGGCGAGAGGGACCCAGTACTTC
- | TRBJ1-4 | 13 | - | TRBV6-5 | CASKSVTNEKLFF | TGTGCCAGCAAGAGCGTAACTAATGAAAAACTGTTTTTT
TRBD1 | TRBJ1-4 | 14 | - | TRBV25-1 | CASSEGQGNEKLFF | TGTGCCAGCAGTGAGGGACAGGGGAATGAAAAACTGTTTTTT
- | TRBJ1-1 | 12 | - | TRBV18 | CASSPFYGEAFF | TGTGCCAGCTCTCCTTTTTACGGGGAAGCTTTCTTT
- | TRBJ2-2 | 15 | - | TRBV28 | CASSSPGQNTGELFF | TGTGCCAGCAGTTCCCCGGGACAAAACACCGGGGAGCTGTTTTTT
- | TRBJ1-5 | 14 | - | TRBV28 | CASSHTRGNQPQHF | TGTGCCAGCAGCCACACCCGGGGCAATCAGCCCCAGCATTTT
- | TRBJ2-3 | 16 | - | TRBV5-1 | CASSLAGSSTLDTQYF | TGCGCCAGCAGCTTGGCCGGATCTTCAACCCTGGATACGCAGTATTTT
TRBD1 | TRBJ1-5 | 16 | - | TRBV7-8 | CASTRDGQGRNQPQHF | TGTGCCAGCACCCGAGATGGACAGGGCCGCAATCAGCCCCAGCATTTT
- | TRBJ2-4 | 17 | - | TRBV4-3 | CASSQDMTMGVKNIQYF | TGCGCCAGCAGCCAAGATATGACCATGGGGGTCAAAAACATTCAGTACTTC
TRBD2 | TRBJ2-3 | 17 | - | TRBV24-1 | CATSARTSARDTDTQYF | TGTGCCACCAGTGCCCGGACTAGCGCAAGAGACACAGATACGCAGTATTTT
- | TRBJ1-2 | 13 | once | TRBV10-3 | CAISEQGYHGYTF | TGTGCCATCAGTGAGCAGGGTTATCATGGCTACACCTTC
- | TRBJ1-2 | 13 | - | TRBV18 | CASSPDRAYGYTF | TGTGCCAGCTCACCAGACAGAGCCTATGGCTACACCTTC
TRBD1 | TRBJ2-1 | 13 | once | TRBV19 | CASSRDRVNEQFF | TGTGCCAGTAGTAGGGACAGGGTCAATGAGCAGTTCTTC
TRBD1 | TRBJ1-5 | 15 | - | TRBV7-2 | CASSLETGGNQPQHF | TGTGCCAGCAGCTTAGAGACAGGGGGCAATCAGCCCCAGCATTTT
- | TRBJ2-5 | 15 | once | TRBV27 | CASSPKGSPRGLQYF | TGTGCCAGCAGTCCCAAAGGCAGTCCAAGAGGATTACAGTACTTC
- | TRBJ1-4 | 14 | - | TRBV27 | CASTSGGFNEKLFF | TGTGCCAGCACCTCCGGAGGCTTTAATGAAAAACTGTTTTTT
TRBD1 | TRBJ1-1 | 12 | - | TRBV3-1/TRBV3-2 | CASSPGQGKAFF | TGTGCCAGCTCGCCGGGACAGGGTAAAGCTTTCTTT
TRBD1 | TRBJ1-5 | 15 | - | TRBV28 | CASSSSGTGGQPQHF | TGTGCCAGCAGTTCCTCCGGGACAGGGGGCCAGCCCCAGCATTTT
- | TRBJ1-6 | 12 | once | TRBV6-6 | CATGPDSSPLHF | TGTGCCACGGGACCCGATAGCTCACCCCTCCACTTT
- | TRBJ1-1 | 13 | - | TRBV28 | CASRVGGTTEAFF | TGTGCCAGCAGGGTGGGTGGAACGACTGAAGCTTTCTTT
TRBD2 | TRBJ2-1 | 13 | - | TRBV2 | CASRGGTSAEQFF | TGTGCCAGCAGGGGGGGAACTAGCGCTGAGCAGTTCTTC
- | TRBJ1-5 | 13 | - | TRBV30 | CAWSVDRYQPQHF | TGTGCCTGGAGTGTAGATCGGTATCAGCCCCAGCATTTT
TRBD1 | TRBJ2-7 | 14 | - | TRBV7-9 | CASRTGTGNYEQYF | TGTGCCAGCAGAACCGGGACAGGGAACTACGAGCAGTACTTC
- | TRBJ1-3 | 14 | once | TRBV30 | CAWSIPGSGNTIYF | TGTGCCTGGAGTATCCCAGGCTCTGGAAACACCATATATTTT
- | TRBJ1-1 | 14 | - | TRBV6-5 | CASSLHGGSTEAFF | TGTGCCAGCAGTCTGCATGGAGGGAGCACTGAAGCTTTCTTT
TRBD2 | TRBJ2-5 | 14 | - | TRBV6-2/TRBV6-3 | CASSYRGGKGTQYF | TGTGCCAGCAGTTACCGGGGGGGCAAAGGGACCCAGTACTTC
- | TRBJ2-1 | 15 | - | TRBV5-4 | CASYRGGGRNNEQFF | TGTGCCAGCTACCGCGGAGGTGGACGGAATAATGAGCAGTTCTTC
- | TRBJ1-2 | 13 | - | TRBV2 | CASAILRRGGYTF | TGTGCCAGCGCAATTCTAAGAAGGGGCGGCTACACCTTC
- | TRBJ1-2 | 15 | - | TRBV28 | CASSIITHRVEGYTF | TGTGCCAGCAGCATCATAACTCACAGGGTCGAGGGCTACACCTTC
- | TRBJ2-1 | 18 | - | TRBV18 | CASSPLAGRGLFTGEQFF | TGTGCCAGCTCACCCCTAGCCGGCCGGGGCCTCTTCACGGGGGAGCAGTTCTTC
- | TRBJ1-1 | 11 | - | TRBV27 | CASSSVGEAFF | TGTGCCAGCAGTTCGGTGGGTGAAGCTTTCTTT
- | TRBJ1-3 | 13 | - | TRBV30 | CAWRRGSGNTIYF | TGTGCCTGGAGAAGGGGCTCTGGAAACACCATATATTTT
TRBD2 | TRBJ2-7 | 16 | - | TRBV6-6 | CASRRLAGGLSYEQYF | TGTGCCAGCAGAAGACTAGCGGGAGGGCTGTCCTACGAGCAGTACTTC
TRBD1 | TRBJ1-1 | 13 | - | TRBV5-1 | CASSSRQGLGAFF | TGCGCCAGCAGCTCCAGACAGGGCCTGGGGGCTTTCTTT
- | TRBJ2-3 | 15 | once | TRBV7-9 | CASSFRTEGTDTQYF | TGTGCCAGCAGCTTCCGGACAGAGGGCACAGATACGCAGTATTTT
TRBD1 | TRBJ2-3 | 15 | - | TRBV5-1 | CASSTSGTGADTQYF | TGCGCCAGCAGCACCTCCGGGACAGGAGCCGATACGCAGTATTTT
- | TRBJ1-2 | 16 | - | TRBV4-1 | CASSQESAQGLWGYTF | TGCGCCAGCAGCCAAGAATCGGCGCAGGGCTTATGGGGCTACACCTTC
- | TRBJ1-2 | 13 | - | TRBV18 | CASSPGSGPGYTF | TGTGCCAGCTCACCAGGTTCGGGTCCTGGCTACACCTTC
TRBD1 | TRBJ1-1 | 14 | - | TRBV2 | CASREDRGLTEAFF | TGTGCCAGCAGGGAGGACAGGGGCTTGACTGAAGCTTTCTTT
- | TRBJ1-1 | 16 | - | TRBV18 | CASSPPNNQRNTEAFF | TGTGCCAGCTCCCCTCCTAATAACCAAAGGAACACTGAAGCTTTCTTT
- | TRBJ1-6 | 13 | - | TRBV7-9 | CASSFDRNSPLHF | TGTGCCAGCAGCTTCGATCGCAATTCACCCCTCCACTTT
TRBD2 | TRBJ2-7 | 15 | once | TRBV27 | CASSLSTSGVGEQYF | TGTGCCAGCAGTTTATCTACTAGCGGGGTGGGGGAGCAGTACTTC
TRBD1 | TRBJ2-5 | 13 | - | TRBV12-3/TRBV12-4 | CASSRTGKETQYF | TGTGCCAGTTCCAGGACAGGGAAAGAGACCCAGTACTTC
TRBD1 | TRBJ2-7 | 15 | - | TRBV5-4 | CASSGPGQGAYEQYF | TGTGCCAGCAGCGGGCCGGGACAGGGCGCCTACGAGCAGTACTTC
TRBD1 | TRBJ1-1 | 15 | - | TRBV5-1 | CASSLAAGGRTEAFF | TGCGCCAGCAGCTTGGCCGCAGGGGGCCGGACTGAAGCTTTCTTT
- | TRBJ2-3 | 16 | - | TRBV28 | CASSLEVAANTDTQYF | TGTGCCAGCAGTCTCGAGGTGGCGGCCAACACAGATACGCAGTATTTT
- | TRBJ1-6 | 15 | - | TRBV5-5 | CASSLDPGANSPLHF | TGTGCCAGCAGCTTGGATCCAGGGGCTAATTCACCCCTCCACTTT
- | TRBJ1-3 | 12 | - | TRBV2 | CASSSAGNTIYF | TGTGCCAGCAGCTCCGCAGGAAACACCATATATTTT
TRBD1 | TRBJ1-4 | 14 | - | TRBV7-9 | CASSPRDSNEKLFF | TGTGCCAGCAGCCCCAGGGACAGTAATGAAAAACTGTTTTTT
- | TRBJ1-2 | 11 | once | TRBV18 | CASSPGYGYTF | TGTGCCAGCTCACCAGGGTATGGCTACACCTTC
- | TRBJ1-1 | 14 | few | TRBV6-1 | CASSEQAAGTEAFF | TGTGCCAGCAGTGAACAGGCCGCCGGCACTGAAGCTTTCTTT
TRBD2 | TRBJ2-5 | 16 | - | TRBV6-5 | CASSYSGTSGGETQYF | TGTGCCAGCAGTTACTCGGGGACTAGCGGGGGAGAGACCCAGTACTTC